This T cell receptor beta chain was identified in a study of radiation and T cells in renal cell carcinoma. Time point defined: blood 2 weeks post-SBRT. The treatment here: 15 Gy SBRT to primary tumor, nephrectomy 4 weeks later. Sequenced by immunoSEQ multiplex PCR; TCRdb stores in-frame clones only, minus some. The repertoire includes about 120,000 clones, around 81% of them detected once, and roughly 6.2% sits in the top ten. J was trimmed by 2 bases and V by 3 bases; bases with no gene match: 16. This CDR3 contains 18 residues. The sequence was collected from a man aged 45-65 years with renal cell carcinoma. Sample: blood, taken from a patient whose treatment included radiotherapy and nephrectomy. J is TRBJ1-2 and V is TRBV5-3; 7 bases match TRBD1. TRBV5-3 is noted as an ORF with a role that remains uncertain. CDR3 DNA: TGTGCCAGAAGCTCCAGCACAGGGGAACGATCATCCAACTATGGCTACACCTTC. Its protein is CARSSSTGERSSNYGYTF.